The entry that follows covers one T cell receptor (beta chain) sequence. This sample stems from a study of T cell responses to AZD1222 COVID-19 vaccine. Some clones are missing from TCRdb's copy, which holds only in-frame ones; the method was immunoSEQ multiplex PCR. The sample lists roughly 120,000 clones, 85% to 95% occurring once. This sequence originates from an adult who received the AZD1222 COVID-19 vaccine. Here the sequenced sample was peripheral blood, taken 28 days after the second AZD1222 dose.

Written as DNA, the CDR3 is TGTGCCAGCAGCCCAGGGACTTTCTACGAGCAGTACTTC. Its translation is CASSPGTFYEQYF. This sequence joins TRBV9 and TRBJ2-7; a possible D gene is TRBD2 (6 bases). The V gene lost 4 bases and the J gene lost 3 bases, with 11 bases spanning the gap. The germline CDR1 and CDR2 sequences are SGDLS and YYNGEE. This CDR3 contains 13 residues.